This entry describes one T cell receptor beta chain. Its specificity is not known. The data originate from a study of PD-1 blockade in classical Hodgkin lymphoma. Notes on the study in general: Healthy donors reportedly exceeded newly diagnosed patients in baseline TCR diversity. A significant rise in TCR diversity was seen by C4D1 for CD4+ cells but not for CD8+ cells.

Data came from immunoSEQ multiplex PCR; TCRdb stores just in-frame clones and leaves some out. The table lists some 25,000 clones, about 80% of them singletons, with approximately 6.7% in the top ten. All patients relapsed after autologous stem cell transplantation, and brentuximab vedotin exposure varied. The clonotype was recovered from a human donor with classical Hodgkin lymphoma. The input for sequencing was peripheral blood mononuclear cells (PBMCs), taken at baseline.

The CDR3 is CASSLVLGSYEQYF. In DNA form, the CDR3 reads TGTGCCAGCAGTTTAGTGCTAGGTTCCTACGAGCAGTACTTC. The V gene is TRBV27, the J gene TRBJ2-7; D is ambiguous. CDR3 length equals 14 residues. Germline V lookup: CDR1 MNHEY, CDR2 SMNVEV (reference sequence). V was cut by 2 bases and J by 1 base, with 9 bases left in between.